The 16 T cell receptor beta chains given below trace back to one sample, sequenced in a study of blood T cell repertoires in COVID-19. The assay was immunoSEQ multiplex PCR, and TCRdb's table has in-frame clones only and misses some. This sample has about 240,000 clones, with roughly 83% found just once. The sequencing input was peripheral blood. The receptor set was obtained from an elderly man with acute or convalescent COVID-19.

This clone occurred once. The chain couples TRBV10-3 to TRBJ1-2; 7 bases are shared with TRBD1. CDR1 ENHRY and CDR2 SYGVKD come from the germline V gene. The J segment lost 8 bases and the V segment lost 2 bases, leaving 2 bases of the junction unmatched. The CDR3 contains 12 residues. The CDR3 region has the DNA TGTGCCATCAGTGAGAACAGGGGAGGCTACACCTTC. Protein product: CAISENRGGYTF.

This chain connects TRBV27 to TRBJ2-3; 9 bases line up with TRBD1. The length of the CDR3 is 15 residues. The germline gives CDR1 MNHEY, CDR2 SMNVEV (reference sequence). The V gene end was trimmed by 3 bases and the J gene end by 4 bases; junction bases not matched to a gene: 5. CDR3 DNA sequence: TGTGCCAGCAGTTTCAGACAGGGGGGATCAGATACGCAGTATTTT. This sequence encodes CASSFRQGGSDTQYF.

CDR3 DNA: TGTGCCAGCAGCTTGGCGGGACAGGACTATATTCCCTCTGGAAACACCATATATTTT. This codes for CASSLAGQDYIPSGNTIYF. The J gene is TRBJ1-3, the V gene TRBV5-8; 8 positions match TRBD1. The germline CDR1 and CDR2 sequences are SGHTS and YDEGEE. This CDR3 has 19 amino acids. V was pared by 0 bases and J by 0 bases, with 11 bases of the junction left unmatched.

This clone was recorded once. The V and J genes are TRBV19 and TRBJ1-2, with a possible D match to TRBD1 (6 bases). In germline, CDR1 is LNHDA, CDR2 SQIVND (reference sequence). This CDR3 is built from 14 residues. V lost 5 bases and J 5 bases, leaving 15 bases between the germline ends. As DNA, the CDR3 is TGTGCCAGTAGTCCCAGTCTAACAGGGTATGGCTACACCTTC. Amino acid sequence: CASSPSLTGYGYTF.

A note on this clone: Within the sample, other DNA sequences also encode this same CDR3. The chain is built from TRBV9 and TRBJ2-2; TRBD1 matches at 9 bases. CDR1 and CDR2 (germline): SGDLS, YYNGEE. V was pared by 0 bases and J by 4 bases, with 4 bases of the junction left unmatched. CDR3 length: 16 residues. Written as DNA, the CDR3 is TGTGCCAGCAGCGTAGCTACAGGGGGCGCCACCGGGGAGCTGTTTTTT. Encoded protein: CASSVATGGATGELFF.

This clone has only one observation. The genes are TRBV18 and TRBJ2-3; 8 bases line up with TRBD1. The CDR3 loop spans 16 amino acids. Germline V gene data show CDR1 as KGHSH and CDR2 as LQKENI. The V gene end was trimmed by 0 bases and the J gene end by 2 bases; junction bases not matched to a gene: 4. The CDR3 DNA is TGTGCCAGCTCACCACCCCCGGGACAGGCCACAGATACGCAGTATTTT. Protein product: CASSPPPGQATDTQYF.

The CDR3 here is CASSLGLAGGYDTQYF. In DNA, the CDR3 is TGCGCCAGCAGCTTGGGACTAGCGGGGGGTTATGATACGCAGTATTTT. The chain has TRBV5-1 and TRBJ2-3, with 13 bases matching TRBD2. Per germline, CDR1 SGHRS and CDR2 YFSETQ. Unmatched junction bases numbered 4, after V lost 0 bases and J lost 6 bases. The CDR3 is 16 amino acids.

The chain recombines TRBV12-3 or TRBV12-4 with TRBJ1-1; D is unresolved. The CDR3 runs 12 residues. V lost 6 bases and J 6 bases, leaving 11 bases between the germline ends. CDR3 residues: CASSYIRSEAFF. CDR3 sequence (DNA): TGTGCCAGCAGCTATATCCGATCTGAAGCTTTCTTT.

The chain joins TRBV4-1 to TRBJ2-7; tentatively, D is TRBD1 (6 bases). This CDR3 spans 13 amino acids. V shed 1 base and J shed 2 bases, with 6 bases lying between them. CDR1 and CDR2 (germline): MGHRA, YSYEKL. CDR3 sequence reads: CASSQGQAYEQYF. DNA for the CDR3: TGCGCCAGCAGCCAAGGACAGGCCTACGAGCAGTACTTC.

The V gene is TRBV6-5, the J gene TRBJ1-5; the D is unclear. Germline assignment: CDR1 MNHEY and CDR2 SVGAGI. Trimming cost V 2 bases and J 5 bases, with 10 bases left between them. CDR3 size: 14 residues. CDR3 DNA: TGTGCCAGCAGTTACGCAGGATCGGATCAGCCCCAGCATTTT. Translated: CASSYAGSDQPQHF.

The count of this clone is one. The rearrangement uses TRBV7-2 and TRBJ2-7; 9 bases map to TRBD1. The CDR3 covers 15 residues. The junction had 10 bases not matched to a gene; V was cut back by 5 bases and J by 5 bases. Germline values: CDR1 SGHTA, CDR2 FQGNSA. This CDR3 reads CASSVTGGGLNEQYF. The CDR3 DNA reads TGTGCCAGCAGCGTCACAGGGGGCGGCCTAAACGAGCAGTACTTC.

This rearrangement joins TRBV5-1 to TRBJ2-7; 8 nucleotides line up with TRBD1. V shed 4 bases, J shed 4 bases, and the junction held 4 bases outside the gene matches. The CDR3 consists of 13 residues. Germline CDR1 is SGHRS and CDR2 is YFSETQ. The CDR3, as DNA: TGCGCCAGCAGCCCCGACAGGGGTTACGAGCAGTACTTC. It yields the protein CASSPDRGYEQYF. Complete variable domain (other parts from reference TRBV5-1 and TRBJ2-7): KAGVTQTPRYLIKTRGQQVTLSCSPISGHRSVSWYQQTPGQGLQFLFEYFSETQRNKGNFPGRFSGRQFSNSRSEMNVSTLELGDSALYLCASSPDRGYEQYFGPGTRLTVT.

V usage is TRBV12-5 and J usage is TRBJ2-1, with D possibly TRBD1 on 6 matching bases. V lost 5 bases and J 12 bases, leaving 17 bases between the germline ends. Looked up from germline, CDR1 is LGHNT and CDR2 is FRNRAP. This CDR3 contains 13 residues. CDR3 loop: CASGPPQGPAQFF. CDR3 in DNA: TGTGCTAGTGGTCCCCCCCAGGGGCCGGCGCAGTTCTTC.

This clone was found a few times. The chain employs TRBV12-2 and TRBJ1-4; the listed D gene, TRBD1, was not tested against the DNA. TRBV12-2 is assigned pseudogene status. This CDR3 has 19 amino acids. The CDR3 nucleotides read TGTGCAAGTCGCGTCACCGGGACAGGCCTCCATGCAACTAATGAAAAACTGTTTTTT. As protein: CASRVTGTGLHATNEKLFF.

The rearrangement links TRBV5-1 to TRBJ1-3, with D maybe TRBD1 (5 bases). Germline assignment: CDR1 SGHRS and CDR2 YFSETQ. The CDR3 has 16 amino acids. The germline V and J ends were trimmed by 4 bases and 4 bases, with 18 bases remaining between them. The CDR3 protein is CASSGPQGIAGNTIYF. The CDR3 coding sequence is TGCGCCAGCAGCGGACCTCAGGGTATCGCGGGAAACACCATATATTTT.

CDR3 bases: TGTGCCAGCAGTATCCCGACAGGGTTCAAGACTGAAGCTTTCTTT. Its protein product is CASSIPTGFKTEAFF. The chain carries TRBV2 and TRBJ1-1; 7 bases agree with TRBD1. CDR1 is SNHLY, CDR2 FYNNEI, per germline. With 5 bases clipped from V and 5 bases from J, the junction kept 11 bases outside the gene matches. This CDR3 region has 15 residues.